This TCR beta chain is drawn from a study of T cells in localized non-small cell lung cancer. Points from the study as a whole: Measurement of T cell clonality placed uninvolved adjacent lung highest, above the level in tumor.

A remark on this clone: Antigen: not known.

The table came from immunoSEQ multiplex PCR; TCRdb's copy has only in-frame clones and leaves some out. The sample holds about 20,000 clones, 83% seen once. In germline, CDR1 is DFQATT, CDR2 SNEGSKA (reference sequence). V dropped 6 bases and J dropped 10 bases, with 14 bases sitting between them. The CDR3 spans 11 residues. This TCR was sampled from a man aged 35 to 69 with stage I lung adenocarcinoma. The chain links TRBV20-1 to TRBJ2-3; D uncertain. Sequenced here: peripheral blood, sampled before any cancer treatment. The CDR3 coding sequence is TGCAGTGCGGCCACCGAGCTATCGCAGTATTTT. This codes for CSAATELSQYF.